The 29 T cell receptor beta chains below were found in one sample sequenced in a study of regulatory T cells in long-lasting Graves disease. The time point denotes: newly diagnosed GD, antithyroid drugs for less than 3 months. The authors made the TCR library using RNA they extracted from PBMCs. Construction of the TCR beta libraries employed iRepertoire HTBI primers in conjunction with Arm-PCR of CDR3 regions. TCRdb analysed the multiplex PCR reads with MiXCR anew, one entry per CDR3 protein. This sample has more than 450,000 distinct CDR3 sequences, with about 17% found just once. These data were also filed under a second study, of T cells in Graves' hyperthyroidism and ophthalmopathy.

Sequenced material: peripheral blood mononuclear cells (PBMCs), taken at new diagnosis, from a patient treated with antithyroid drugs. Source of these receptors: a man between 40 and 49 years old with Graves disease.

This clonotype was observed many times. The V gene is TRBV3-1, the J gene TRBJ2-1; maybe TRBD1 (5 bases). The CDR3 sequence is 16 residues long. The V end lost 0 bases, the J end lost 4 bases, and 13 bases lay between the germline ends. Per the germline V gene, CDR1 is LGHDT and CDR2 is YNNKEL (reference sequence). Here the CDR3 reads CASSQDSQGYYNEQFF. The CDR3, as DNA: TGTGCCAGCAGCCAAGATAGCCAGGGATATTACAATGAGCAGTTCTTC.

V is TRBV29-1 and J is TRBJ2-5, with 8 bases fitting TRBD1. Germline CDR1 reads SQVTM; CDR2 reads ANQGSEA. J was trimmed by 2 bases and V by 6 bases; bases with no gene match: 5. The CDR3 contains 13 residues. The CDR3 sequence is CSVDRGTQETQYF. The CDR3 DNA sequence: TGCAGCGTAGACAGGGGAACGCAAGAGACCCAGTACTTC.

The chain recombines TRBV2 with TRBJ2-1; 12 bases align to TRBD2. This CDR3 has 17 amino acids. J lost 10 bases, V lost 0 bases, and 10 bases had no gene match. Germline V gene sequence: CDR1 SNHLY, CDR2 FYNNEI. The CDR3 nucleotides are TGTGCCAGCAGTGAAGCGCGCGGACTAGCGGGACAGGGGGAGCAGTTCTTC. As protein: CASSEARGLAGQGEQFF.

The sample holds a few counts of this clonotype. The chain is built from TRBV5-1 and TRBJ1-2, with TRBD1 as a possible D gene (5 bases). Trimming removed 6 bases at V and 4 bases at J, with 16 bases between. Germline CDR1 and CDR2: SGHRS and YFSETQ. CDR3 size: 14 residues. The CDR3 is CASKGRGLSYGYTF. The CDR3 nucleotides read TGCGCCAGCAAGGGGAGAGGGCTCAGCTATGGCTACACCTTC. Full variable domain (rest looked up from reference TRBV5-1 and TRBJ1-2): KAGVTQTPRYLIKTRGQQVTLSCSPISGHRSVSWYQQTPGQGLQFLFEYFSETQRNKGNFPGRFSGRQFSNSRSEMNVSTLELGDSALYLCASKGRGLSYGYTFGSGTRLTVV.

This rearrangement joins TRBV10-3 to TRBJ2-7; D not certain. Per the germline V gene, CDR1 is ENHRY and CDR2 is SYGVKD. Trimming took 5 bases from V and 2 from J, leaving 22 bases between them. CDR3 length equals 17 residues. CDR3 coding DNA: TGTGCCATCAGTCGTAAGATTGGGGTCAGGAAAGCCTACGAGCAGTACTTC. Its protein is CAISRKIGVRKAYEQYF.

Many counts were recorded for this clonotype. The chain combines TRBV28 with TRBJ1-5; D possibly corresponds to TRBD1 (6 bases). The germline V gene has CDR1 MDHEN and CDR2 SYDVKM. V lost 3 bases and J 2 bases, leaving 11 bases between the germline ends. The CDR3 is 15 amino acids. Here the CDR3 DNA reads TGTGCCAGCAGTTTGAGACAGGCCGGCAATCAGCCCCAGCATTTT. It translates to CASSLRQAGNQPQHF.

This clonotype was counted only a few times. The V gene is TRBV5-5, the J gene TRBJ1-4, with TRBD1 as a possible D gene (5 bases). The V gene's germline CDR1 is SGHKS and CDR2 YYEKEE (reference sequence). V lost 3 bases to trimming and J lost 4 bases, with 16 bases between them. This CDR3 is built from 16 residues. CDR3 DNA: TGTGCCAGCAGCTCATATGAAGACAGATTTAATGAAAAACTGTTTTTT. Translation gives CASSSYEDRFNEKLFF.

This clonotype was recorded once. This rearrangement joins TRBV6-2 or TRBV6-3 to TRBJ2-1, with D perhaps being TRBD1 or TRBD2 (6 bases each). V dropped 7 bases and J dropped 2 bases, with 18 bases sitting between them. This CDR3 is built from 16 residues. CDR1 and CDR2 (germline): MNHEY, SVGEGT. In nucleotides, the CDR3 is TGTGCCAGCAAGAGCGTGGGGGGCGCAACCTACAATGAGCAGTTCTTC. As protein: CASKSVGGATYNEQFF.

As regards this clonotype: Without the conserved terminal phenylalanine or tryptophan, this CDR3 likely stems from a read error. V is TRBV28 and J is TRBJ1-2; unclear D gene. From germline, CDR1 is MDHEN and CDR2 SYDVKM. The CDR3 has 13 residues. V was trimmed by 7 bases and J by 7 bases, leaving 16 bases between them. In DNA, the CDR3 is TGTGCCAGCACCACCAACGGGGATCGTGGCTACACCTCC. Its protein is CASTTNGDRGYTS.

This clonotype appeared many times. The chain employs TRBV3-1 and TRBJ2-3; D not certain. The CDR3 totals 16 residues. The V gene lost 4 bases and the J gene lost 0 bases, with 14 bases spanning the gap. In germline, CDR1 is LGHDT, CDR2 YNNKEL (reference sequence). CDR3 sequence reads: CASSPAAPTSTDTQYF. The CDR3 coding sequence is TGTGCCAGCAGCCCCGCGGCACCCACTAGCACAGATACGCAGTATTTT.

This clonotype was observed a handful of times. The CDR3 reads CASSQDTYYEQYF. DNA for the CDR3: TGTGCCAGCAGCCAAGACACGTACTACGAGCAGTACTTC. The chain links TRBV14 to TRBJ2-7; D remains ambiguous. CDR1 is SGHDN, CDR2 FVKESK, per germline. V was trimmed by 0 bases and J by 3 bases, leaving 6 bases between them. The CDR3 sequence is 13 residues long.

This clonotype was seen ten or more times. V gene TRBV6-1 combines with J gene TRBJ1-2; TRBD1 is a possible D gene (5 bases). This CDR3 is 13 amino acids long. Trimming removed 5 bases from V and 6 bases from J, with 13 bases in between. The V gene's germline CDR1 is MNHNS and CDR2 SASEGT. As DNA, the CDR3 is TGTGCCAGCAGTCCCGACAGTGGCCATGGCTACACCTTC. Translating it yields CASSPDSGHGYTF.

This clonotype was found many times. The rearrangement uses TRBV3-1 and TRBJ2-6; the D gene is possibly TRBD1 (5 bases). This CDR3 region has 18 residues. Per germline, CDR1 LGHDT and CDR2 YNNKEL (reference sequence). V was shortened by 1 base and J by 0 bases, with 13 bases between the two germline ends. The CDR3 nucleotides are TGTGCCAGCAGCCAAGTAGGGGTGAGAGACTCTGGGGCCAACGTCCTGACTTTC. Translating gives CASSQVGVRDSGANVLTF.

This clonotype appeared a few times. This chain joins TRBV19 and TRBJ2-1; no definite D call. Germline-derived CDR1 and CDR2 are LNHDA and SQIVND (reference sequence). V shed 1 base and J shed 0 bases, with 7 bases lying between them. The length of the CDR3 is 15 residues. This CDR3 is CASSIGKRSYNEQFF. The DNA of the CDR3 is TGTGCCAGTAGTATAGGAAAGCGCTCCTACAATGAGCAGTTCTTC.

This clonotype was seen at least ten times. The chain links TRBV28 to TRBJ2-7, with no clear D. V was trimmed by 3 bases and J by 4 bases, leaving 10 bases between them. The CDR3 consists of 13 residues. Germline values: CDR1 MDHEN, CDR2 SYDVKM. The CDR3 DNA reads TGTGCCAGCAGTTTTAGTGTTCCGTACGAGCAGTACTTC. Translated: CASSFSVPYEQYF.

The chain carries TRBV19 and TRBJ1-5; 9 bases align to TRBD1. Germline loops: CDR1 LNHDA, CDR2 SQIVND (reference sequence). Trimming took 9 bases from V and 6 from J; bases not matched to a gene: 6. The CDR3 is made up of 13 amino acids. CDR3 bases: TGTGCCAGCACGACAGGGGGGTTTCAGCCCCAGCATTTT. Translated: CASTTGGFQPQHF.

There are a few counts of this clonotype. The chain's CDR3 is CSATRSGRYEQYF. The CDR3 DNA sequence: TGCAGTGCTACGCGGAGCGGGAGGTACGAGCAGTACTTC. The chain is built from TRBV20-1 and TRBJ2-7; 9 nucleotides match TRBD2. The CDR3 length is 13 residues. Trimming at V came to 4 bases and at J to 4 bases, leaving 5 bases not matched to a gene. The germline CDR1 and CDR2 sequences are DFQATT and SNEGSKA (reference sequence).

This clonotype was counted only a few times. The genes are TRBV12-3 or TRBV12-4 and TRBJ2-7; TRBD1 is a possible D gene (6 bases). V gave up 3 bases and J gave up 6 bases, with 18 bases separating them. The CDR3 spans 15 residues. CDR3 protein: CASSFLQGGLSEQYF. CDR3 DNA: TGTGCCAGCAGTTTCCTACAGGGTGGTTTAAGCGAGCAGTACTTC.

Turning to this clonotype: No conserved phenylalanine or tryptophan ends this CDR3, so it is likely a read error. This chain links TRBV28 with TRBJ1-6; TRBD1 agrees at 8 bases. The CDR3 covers 14 residues. With V trimmed by 7 bases and J by 7 bases, 6 bases remained unmatched. Germline CDR1 is MDHEN and CDR2 is SYDVKM. As DNA, the CDR3 is TGTGCCAGCAATCGAGACAGGGGCAATTCACCCCTCCACCTT. It translates to CASNRDRGNSPLHL.

This clonotype was observed many times. The rearrangement uses TRBV19 and TRBJ1-1, with TRBD1 matching 7 bases. The CDR3 covers 14 residues. CDR1 and CDR2 (germline): LNHDA, SQIVND (reference sequence). V shed 8 bases, J shed 3 bases, and the junction held 9 bases outside the gene matches. In DNA, the CDR3 is TGTGCCAGTGCTGGAGCAGGGGGGTACACTGAAGCTTTCTTT. Encoded protein: CASAGAGGYTEAFF.

This clonotype occurred many times. The chain uses TRBV11-1 and TRBJ2-5; 9 positions agree with TRBD1. The CDR3 is made up of 17 amino acids. Germline V CDR1 and CDR2: SGHAT, FQDESV (reference sequence). V shed 7 bases, J shed 2 bases, and the junction held 14 bases outside the gene matches. CDR3 protein: CASTLGQGEWEQETQYF. The CDR3 DNA reads TGTGCCAGCACCCTGGGACAGGGTGAGTGGGAGCAAGAGACCCAGTACTTC.

This clonotype was counted many times. J is TRBJ2-5 and V is TRBV30; 9 bases align to TRBD2. CDR1 is GTSNPN, CDR2 SVGIG, per germline (reference sequence). V lost 0 bases and J lost 4; bases outside the gene matches: 3. This CDR3 has 14 residues. This chain's CDR3 is CAWSVGSGRETQYF. The CDR3 DNA is TGTGCCTGGAGTGTTGGTAGCGGGAGAGAGACCCAGTACTTC.

This rearrangement joins TRBV29-1 to TRBJ1-1; 8 bases align to TRBD1. Trimming took 7 bases from V and 4 from J; bases not matched to a gene: 8. The CDR3 is 13 amino acids. The germline CDR1 and CDR2 sequences are SQVTM and ANQGSEA. In nucleotides, the CDR3 is TGCAGCGGCCTCGACAGGGGACGCACTGAAGCTTTCTTT. It specifies CSGLDRGRTEAFF.

This clonotype was counted many times. The CDR3 sequence is CAWRISSRMNTEAFF. The CDR3 bases are TGTGCCTGGAGAATTTCCAGCCGTATGAACACTGAAGCTTTCTTT. The J gene is TRBJ1-1, the V gene TRBV30; no clear D. Trimming pared 3 bases from V and 0 bases from J, leaving 14 bases between. There are 15 residues in the CDR3. The germline V gene encodes CDR1 GTSNPN and CDR2 SVGIG (reference sequence).

This clonotype was recorded only once. A much more abundant neighbour one base away suggests this may be a read error. The V call is TRBV30, the J call TRBJ2-3; TRBD2 matches 8 bases. The CDR3 totals 15 residues. In germline, CDR1 is GTSNPN, CDR2 SVGIG (reference sequence). As DNA, the CDR3 is TGTGCCTGGGGCCTAATGAGCGGGAGCACAGGTACGCAGTATTTT. Translation: CAWGLMSGSTGTQYF.

This chain joins TRBV28 and TRBJ2-7, with D possibly matching TRBD2 (7 bases). The germline V gene encodes CDR1 MDHEN and CDR2 SYDVKM. V was clipped by 2 bases and J by 5 bases, with 16 bases between them. The CDR3 contains 15 residues. The CDR3: CASSLIRGASHEQYF. CDR3 coding DNA: TGTGCCAGCAGTTTAATTCGGGGGGCGAGCCACGAGCAGTACTTC. Filled out from reference TRBV28 and TRBJ2-7, the complete variable domain reads DVKVTQSSRYLVKRTGEKVFLECVQDMDHENMFWYRQDPGLGLRLIYFSYDVKMKEKGDIPEGYSVSREKKERFSLILESASTNQTSMYLCASSLIRGASHEQYFGPGTRLTVT.

The chain combines TRBV29-1 with TRBJ2-7, with a weak D call TRBD1 (8 bases). The germline V gene encodes CDR1 SQVTM and CDR2 ANQGSEA. The ends were cut back, 5 bases at V and 3 bases at J, with 14 bases in the middle. There are 13 residues in the CDR3. This chain's CDR3 is CSVFTGGGYEQYF. The CDR3, as DNA: TGCAGCGTTTTTACAGGGGGGGGCTACGAGCAGTACTTC.

This clonotype appeared many times. V is TRBV7-6 and J is TRBJ2-5; D is ambiguous. The CDR3 consists of 14 residues. Per germline, CDR1 SGHVS and CDR2 FNYEAQ. With 1 base removed from V and 3 bases from J, the gap between germline ends came to 9 bases. CDR3 amino acids: CASSLGGQKETQYF. In nucleotides, the CDR3 is TGTGCCAGCAGCTTAGGCGGCCAGAAAGAGACCCAGTACTTC. The full variable domain, in which reference TRBV7-6 and TRBJ2-5 provide the parts outside the CDR3, is GAGVSQSPRYKVTKRGQDVALRCDPISGHVSLYWYRQALGQGPEFLTYFNYEAQQDKSGLPNDRFSAERPEGSISTLTIQRTEQRDSAMYRCASSLGGQKETQYFGPGTRLLVL.

This clonotype showed up many times. V usage is TRBV18 and J usage is TRBJ2-5; TRBD1 might be the D (6 bases). Trimming took 2 bases from V and 3 from J, leaving 7 bases between them. The germline V gene encodes CDR1 KGHSH and CDR2 LQKENI. The CDR3 is made up of 13 amino acids. CDR3 residues: CASSPGGKETQYF. DNA of the CDR3: TGTGCCAGCTCACCAGGGGGCAAAGAGACCCAGTACTTC.